One sample yielded the 9 T cell receptor beta chains listed below, sequenced in a study of T cell responses to AZD1222 COVID-19 vaccine. Produced via immunoSEQ multiplex PCR; TCRdb's table is partial and in-frame only. The repertoire holds fewer than 150,000 clones, with roughly 88% as singletons. This specimen consisted of peripheral blood, obtained on day 0 of AZD1222 vaccination. The receptors originated from an adult in good health.

This chain connects TRBV6-1 to TRBJ2-5, with 12 bases aligning to TRBD2. This CDR3 contains 19 residues. Looked up from germline, CDR1 is MNHNS and CDR2 is SASEGT. V lost 4 bases to trimming and J lost 4 bases; unmatched junction nucleotides: 16. The CDR3 DNA follows: TGTGCCAGCAGTGTCTACAGGGGGAGTCGACTAGCGGGGGTAGAGACCCAGTACTTC. Translation: CASSVYRGSRLAGVETQYF.

The J gene is TRBJ1-1, the V gene TRBV1; the DNA was not compared with TRBD1, the D call given in the table. TRBV1 is a pseudogene segment. The CDR3 is 16 amino acids. The CDR3 DNA reads TGCACCAGCAGCCAATATGGCAGGGGGCGTGACACTGAAGCTTTCTTT. This codes for CTSSQYGRGRDTEAFF.

Written as DNA, the CDR3 is TGTGCCAGCACCCGCCCCCCCTACAATGAGCAGTTCTTC. Translated: CASTRPPYNEQFF. This rearrangement joins TRBV5-4 to TRBJ2-1; D gene unclear. V gave up 6 bases and J gave up 2 bases, with 9 bases separating them. The length of the CDR3 is 13 residues. Germline V gives CDR1 SGHNT, CDR2 YYREEE (reference sequence).

The chain uses TRBV9 and TRBJ1-6; the match to TRBD1 covers 7 bases. V trimming: 4 bases; J trimming: 10 bases; junction bases outside the gene matches: 8. The CDR3 covers 14 residues. Looked up from germline, CDR1 is SGDLS and CDR2 is YYNGEE. This chain's CDR3 is CASSQIDRDSPLHF. As DNA, the CDR3 is TGTGCCAGCAGCCAAATTGACAGGGACTCACCCCTCCACTTT.

The chain couples TRBV7-6 to TRBJ1-4, with 9 bases matching TRBD1. This CDR3 spans 15 amino acids. Germline trimming cut 0 bases from V and 10 bases from J; bases unmatched to any gene: 6. From germline, CDR1 is SGHVS and CDR2 FNYEAQ. CDR3 loop: CASSLAQGAEGKLFF. For the CDR3, the DNA is TGTGCCAGCAGCTTAGCACAGGGGGCCGAGGGAAAACTGTTTTTT.

The rearrangement uses TRBV7-9 and TRBJ1-2, with D perhaps matching TRBD1 (5 bases). The CDR3 is 13 residues long. Germline loops: CDR1 SEHNR, CDR2 FQNEAQ (reference sequence). V was trimmed by 1 base and J by 5 bases, leaving 8 bases between them. CDR3 residues: CASSLVQGYGYTF. CDR3 nucleotides: TGTGCCAGCAGCTTAGTTCAGGGATATGGCTACACCTTC. Full variable domain (remainder filled in from reference TRBV7-9 and TRBJ1-2): DTGVSQNPRHKITKRGQNVTFRCDPISEHNRLYWYRQTLGQGPEFLTYFQNEAQLEKSRLLSDRFSAERPKGSFSTLEIQRTEQGDSAMYLCASSLVQGYGYTFGSGTRLTVV.

V usage is TRBV6-2 or TRBV6-3 and J usage is TRBJ1-1, with D possibly TRBD1 on 5 matching bases. The V end was cut by 0 bases, the J end by 8 bases, with 13 bases between. The CDR3 has 14 amino acids. From germline, CDR1 is MNHEY and CDR2 SVGEGT. The CDR3, as DNA: TGTGCCAGCAGTTACTCTCAGGTGGGGGGAGAAGCTTTCTTT. Residues: CASSYSQVGGEAFF.

This chain joins TRBV19 and TRBJ2-7; weak D call: TRBD2 (6 bases). Germline loops: CDR1 LNHDA, CDR2 SQIVND (reference sequence). This CDR3 is 15 amino acids long. The V gene lost 6 bases and the J gene lost 1 base, with 16 bases spanning the gap. CDR3 bases: TGTGCCAGTAGAACTACCAAGGGAGGTTCCTACGAGCAGTACTTC. Its translation: CASRTTKGGSYEQYF.

The CDR3 DNA follows: TGTGCCAGCAGCCAAGGACACTATAGCAATCAGCCCCAGCATTTT. Translated: CASSQGHYSNQPQHF. V is TRBV3-1 (or the pseudogene TRBV3-2) and J is TRBJ1-5; D not certain. The CDR3 is 15 residues long. The V end was cut by 1 base, the J end by 0 bases, with 7 bases between. CDR1 is LGHDT and CDR2 is YNNKEL in the germline V gene (reference sequence).